This T cell receptor beta chain was sequenced during a study of control samples from healthy donors and cancer patients. Method: immunoSEQ multiplex PCR; TCRdb's copy keeps in-frame clones and lacks some. The data hold roughly 150,000 clones, with approximately 90% observed a single time. V lost 8 bases, J lost 1 base, and 5 bases stayed unmatched. This CDR3 spans 15 amino acids. The V gene's germline CDR1 is MNHEY and CDR2 SVGAGI. Sequenced sample: blood. The gene calls are TRBV6-5 and TRBJ2-2; 9 nucleotides agree with TRBD1. The receptor comes from a woman in her 30s in good health. As DNA, the CDR3 is TGTGCCAGCGCCCGACAGGGGGTGAACACCGGGGAGCTGTTTTTT. Protein product: CASARQGVNTGELFF.